This TCR beta chain was observed in a study of low-dose radiotherapy and immunotherapy resistance in tumors. Study background: Individuals in Cohort 2 had 1 Gy per fraction every two weeks, adding up to 13 Gy over 26 weeks. Oral administration of aspirin 300 mg daily occurred for four cycles, commencing at cycle 1 day 1.

The CDR3 totals 21 residues, both ends included. TRAV- and TRBV-specific primers primed first-strand cDNA, covering alpha and beta chains. The authors amplified TCRs for approximately 20 PCR cycles with a constant-region primer and a V-primer adapter. TCRdb fed the reads into MiXCR, producing one record per CDR3 protein. The table shows approximately 91,000 distinct CDR3 sequences, with roughly 19% occurring only once. As concerns this clonotype: It is unclear where the CDR3 begins or ends on the DNA, so no DNA is shown, and the CDR3 is as TCRdb lists it.

The time point denotes: after trial treatment. Stated treatment: LDRT plus nivolumab, ipilimumab, low-dose cyclophosphamide and aspirin (RACIN trial). Treatment combined nivolumab, ipilimumab, aspirin, low-dose cyclophosphamide and low-dose radiotherapy in a dose-escalation trial. The sequence derives from a female donor with ovarian cancer. J is TRBJ2-2 and V is TRBV12-3 or TRBV12-4; TRBD1 was called by the table and not checked on the DNA. The specimen comprised PBMCs, sampled after low-dose radiotherapy plus immunotherapy. CDR3 amino acids: CASSIVNEQFFGTGTTGELFF.